This TCR beta chain comes out of a study of beta chain features in type 1 diabetes. CDR3 length equals 15 residues. Germline V gives CDR1 SGHRS, CDR2 YFSETQ. Every participating donor gave one draw, a heparinised blood sample averaging approximately 120 mL. Markers CD45RO/CCR7/CD25/CD127/CD95/CD27 served to sort CD4+ naive, central memory, regulatory and stem cell-like memory cells. Notes on this clone: Its antigen remains unidentified. An end of the junction differs from the germline gene, which may be a read error.

Findings and caveats of the study: Amplification by PCR could prefer shorter templates, with the same effect in patients and controls. When VDJ junctions were examined, type 1 diabetes patients showed fewer insertions and more deletions.

The entirety of the isolated RNA underwent reverse transcription, so expressed TCRB transcripts were sequenced. Method: immunoSEQ multiplex PCR; TCRdb's copy keeps in-frame clones and lacks some. The data show under 950,000 clones, 15% to 20% seen once. Sequenced input: naive CD4+ T cells from blood. The receptor was derived from a woman under 30 in good health. The J gene is TRBJ2-5, the V gene TRBV5-1; 7 nucleotides line up with TRBD1. The CDR3 nucleotides read TGCGCCAGCAGATCGACGGGACAGCCTCAAGAGGCCCAGTACTTC. Amino acid sequence: CASRSTGQPQEAQYF.